This T cell receptor (beta chain) was retrieved from a study of tumor-infiltrating lymphocytes in oesophageal squamous cell carcinoma. The CDR3 length is 14 residues. Germline V gene sequence: CDR1 SGHRS, CDR2 YFSETQ. With 4 bases removed from V and 1 base from J, the gap between germline ends came to 11 bases. MiXCR was run by TCRdb on the PCR reads, yielding one entry per CDR3 protein. The sample includes about 6,600 distinct CDR3 sequences, approximately 15% seen only once; the top ten take 13%. The rearrangement joins TRBV5-1 to TRBJ1-2; D call uncertain. The receptor was derived from a male donor with esophageal squamous cell carcinoma. Material: blood. The CDR3 reads CASSPFPGNYGYTF. The DNA of the CDR3 is TGCGCCAGCAGCCCCTTTCCGGGTAACTATGGCTACACCTTC.